This T cell receptor (beta chain) was found in a study of beta chain features in type 1 diabetes (dated by TCRdb to 2017 to 2018). A note on the overall study: Mean age, gender distribution, total cell number and subset yield did not differ between patients and healthy donors. A total of 107,917,701 sorted cells were examined across all samples, and a strong correlation was observed between cell number per subset and RNA yield. The study compared TCRB repertoires of sorted circulating CD4+ T cell subsets between recently diagnosed type 1 diabetes patients and matched healthy donors. Naive and central memory subsets were obtained from all 30 or so donors, but regulatory and stem cell-like memory subsets were isolated from only 8 patients and about 8 healthy donors.

The entire amount of isolated RNA was reverse transcribed using the High Capacity cDNA Reverse Transcription Kit, so the sequenced TCRB transcripts were expressed ones. Naive, central memory and regulatory T cell samples underwent deep immunoSEQ sequencing, averaging around 3.7 million total reads per sample. Sorted cells were lysed in RLT buffer and RNA was extracted with DNase-treated RNeasy Micro or Mini kits, depending on cell number. Each cell subset was processed separately to prevent cross-contamination, with patient and healthy donor samples processed together. Using the immunoSEQ multiplex PCR, TCRB sequences were amplified from cDNA into 87-bp fragments spanning the CDR3 region. Amplicons were sequenced on the Illumina HiSeq platform. In the original analysis: PCR bias was computationally corrected using synthetic template baselines, reads within Hamming distance 2 were collapsed, and singletons that could not be merged were discarded. Reads were aligned against IMGT so that V, D and J genes, CDR3 length and insertions or deletions at six rearrangement sites could be assigned. Clonotype counts were normalized to sorted cell number within each subset before computing true diversity and Gini coefficients with the tcR R package. Repertoire sharing was quantified using the overlap coefficient calculated on TCRB nucleotide sequences. TCRdb took over this immuneACCESS table, retaining in-frame rearrangements with V and J assigned. Such tables are incomplete; in checked studies, under half of the missing clones stem from an unresolved V gene, and the remainder is unexplained. Clone size and the V and J calls come from that table; the DNA yielded D and trimming. Present in this sample are 310,000 or so clones, 8% of which were seen just once. The top ten clonotypes cover under 0.5% of the sample.

What the work shows at the level of the full study, not this receptor alone: In all four CD4+ subsets, TCRB CDR3 length was moderately but significantly shorter in type 1 diabetes patients. Sequencing cDNA rather than genomic DNA could over-represent highly expressing activated cells, although activation and CD3 levels did not differ between groups. Naive, central memory and regulatory TCRB repertoires appeared more similar among patients than among healthy donors. PCR may preferentially amplify shorter templates, but because patient and control samples were amplified and corrected together, any resulting skew would affect both groups equally. Because small numbers of individuals were included in the HLA sub-analyses, any influence of HLA type on TCRB rearrangement was left unresolved. At VDJ recombination sites, type 1 diabetes patients had fewer insertions and more deleted nucleotides, which implies abnormalities in thymic rearrangement.

A single peripheral blood draw of about 116 mL on average was collected from each donor into heparinised tubes. A BD FACSAria II and a panel including CD45RO, CCR7, CD25, CD127, CD95 and CD27 were used to sort naive, central memory, regulatory and stem cell-like memory CD4+ T cells. A purity above 95% was achieved for all sorted populations. PBMCs were separated immediately by Lymphoprep density gradient centrifugation and were stained directly, without being cultured. So that batch effects would be minimized, each experiment stained and sorted samples in pairs, pairing one healthy donor with one patient. This clone was seen a few times. It has no known antigen specificity. No quality values exist for individual bases; no much larger clone is one base distant. The germline V gene gives CDR1 as SGHTA and CDR2 as FQGNSA. V and J lose 5 bases and 1 base, and a span of 7 bases separates them. Including the terminal cysteine and phenylalanine, the CDR3 comprises 13 residues. Only the CDR3 part of the read is kept: 39 bases, read in frame from the first base.

The clonotype comes from a woman between 18 and 30 years old in good health. Sequenced input: central memory CD4+ T cells from blood. The V and J segments used are TRBV7-2 and TRBJ2-3; too little of a D gene remains to name it. At the DNA level, the sequence is TGTGCCAGCAGCACCCGTCGCACAGATACGCAGTATTTT. It translates as CASSTRRTDTQYF.